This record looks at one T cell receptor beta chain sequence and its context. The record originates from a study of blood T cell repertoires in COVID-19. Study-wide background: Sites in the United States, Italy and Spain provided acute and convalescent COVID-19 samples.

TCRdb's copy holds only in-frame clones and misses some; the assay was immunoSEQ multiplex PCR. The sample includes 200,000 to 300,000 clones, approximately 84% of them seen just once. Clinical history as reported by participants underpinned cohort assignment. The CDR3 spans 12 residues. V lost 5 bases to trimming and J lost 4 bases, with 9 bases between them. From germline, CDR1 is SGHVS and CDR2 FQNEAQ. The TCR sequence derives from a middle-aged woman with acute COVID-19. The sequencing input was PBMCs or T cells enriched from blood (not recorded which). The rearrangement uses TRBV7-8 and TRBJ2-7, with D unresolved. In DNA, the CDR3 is TGTGCCAGCAGCCCCGGGTCTTACGAGCAGTACTTC. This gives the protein CASSPGSYEQYF. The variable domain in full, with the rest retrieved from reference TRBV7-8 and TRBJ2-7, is GAGVSQSPRYKVAKRGQDVALRCDPISGHVSLFWYQQALGQGPEFLTYFQNEAQLDKSGLPSDRFFAERPEGSVSTLKIQRTQQEDSAVYLCASSPGSYEQYFGPGTRLTVT.